Listed below are T cell receptor beta chains from one sample, sequenced in a study of blood T cells in healthy people across ages. One entry per CDR3 protein, called by TCRdb with MiXCR from the 5' RACE reads. This table holds some 670,000 distinct CDR3 sequences, around 50% found once. Sequencing was done on a sample of blood. These receptors all stem from an elderly woman in good health. Both conserved end residues are trimmed from each CDR3.

v_gene: TRBV11-2
len: 10
j_gene: TRBJ2-7
CDR3aa: ASSAWGYEQY

v_gene: TRBV12-3/TRBV12-4
len: 10
j_gene: TRBJ2-6
CDR3aa: ASSSGANVLT

v_gene: TRBV5-1
len: 16
j_gene: TRBJ2-2
CDR3aa: ASSPSGTSRTNTGELF

v_gene: TRBV11-2
len: 13
j_gene: TRBJ1-3
CDR3aa: ASSLAPSSGNTIY

v_gene: TRBV11-2
len: 12
j_gene: TRBJ2-3
CDR3aa: ASNQGLPGDTQY

v_gene: TRBV6-5
len: 13
j_gene: TRBJ2-3
CDR3aa: ASRPLAGHTDTQY

v_gene: TRBV7-2
len: 15
j_gene: TRBJ1-1
CDR3aa: ASSLTLGMGAHEEAF

v_gene: TRBV6-1
len: 12
j_gene: TRBJ1-6
CDR3aa: ASSEVAGNPFLH

v_gene: TRBV6-2/TRBV6-3
len: 12
j_gene: TRBJ1-1
CDR3aa: ASSTNSPKSKAF

v_gene: TRBV20-1
len: 12
j_gene: TRBJ1-4
CDR3aa: SASVGTANEKLF

v_gene: TRBV6-1
len: 15
j_gene: TRBJ2-3
CDR3aa: ASSEAMGTGGRNTQY

v_gene: TRBV25-1
len: 13
j_gene: TRBJ1-2
CDR3aa: ASSAHRGTWTSYT

v_gene: TRBV7-3
len: 15
j_gene: TRBJ2-7
CDR3aa: ASSLWTSGTTRDEQY

v_gene: TRBV12-5
len: 14
j_gene: TRBJ2-5
CDR3aa: ASGLVPAGFQETQY

v_gene: TRBV7-9
len: 10
j_gene: TRBJ2-7
CDR3aa: ASSSKTGEQY

v_gene: TRBV3-1
len: 13
j_gene: TRBJ2-1
CDR3aa: ASSQAGLAGNEQF

v_gene: TRBV28
len: 11
j_gene: TRBJ2-3
CDR3aa: ALGRVPTDTQY

v_gene: TRBV6-1
len: 10
j_gene: TRBJ1-2
CDR3aa: ASGGSIGSYT

v_gene: TRBV20-1
len: 13
j_gene: TRBJ1-6
CDR3aa: SAGTGTGLNSPLH

v_gene: TRBV13
len: 14
j_gene: TRBJ2-5
CDR3aa: ASSLGLAPGLETQY

v_gene: TRBV20-1
len: 13
j_gene: TRBJ2-1
CDR3aa: SAPTPGLASNEQF

v_gene: TRBV28
len: 9
j_gene: TRBJ2-3
CDR3aa: ASRDFNTQY

v_gene: TRBV30
len: 12
j_gene: TRBJ2-7
CDR3aa: AWSRGASVAAQY

v_gene: TRBV2
len: 11
j_gene: TRBJ2-1
CDR3aa: ASSRDYSNEQF

v_gene: TRBV29-1
len: 9
j_gene: TRBJ1-1
CDR3aa: SAGTGIEAF

v_gene: TRBV25-1
len: 12
j_gene: TRBJ1-5
CDR3aa: ASSRGGINQPQH

v_gene: TRBV7-7
len: 12
j_gene: TRBJ2-1
CDR3aa: ASSLAAGVNEQF

v_gene: TRBV10-3
len: 13
j_gene: TRBJ2-7
CDR3aa: AISDSSGSSYEQY

v_gene: TRBV29-1
len: 12
j_gene: TRBJ2-1
CDR3aa: SPPGAGTYNEQF

v_gene: TRBV6-6
len: 13
j_gene: TRBJ1-2
CDR3aa: ASSSPGTGTYGYT

v_gene: TRBV20-1
len: 9
j_gene: TRBJ1-2
CDR3aa: SASGSNGYT

v_gene: TRBV6-1
len: 11
j_gene: TRBJ1-4
CDR3aa: ASQDLQGQKLF

v_gene: TRBV29-1
len: 11
j_gene: TRBJ2-2
CDR3aa: SVEVSDTGELF

v_gene: TRBV30
len: 13
j_gene: TRBJ2-3
CDR3aa: AWSLLTGLADTQY

v_gene: TRBV14
len: 9
j_gene: TRBJ2-1
CDR3aa: ASSQDRSQF

v_gene: TRBV20-1
len: 12
j_gene: TRBJ2-3
CDR3aa: SATGAEPFGTQY

v_gene: TRBV20-1
len: 10
j_gene: TRBJ1-1
CDR3aa: STREGDTEAF